These 26 T cell receptor beta chains were all obtained from the same sample, sequenced in a study of T cell repertoires in cytomegalovirus infection. Their antigen targets remain unknown. MiXCR, applied by TCRdb to the reads, yields one record per CDR3 protein. There are some 500,000 distinct CDR3 sequences in the sample; around 40% occur only once, and about 46% lies in the top ten. Sequenced here: cultured PBMCs, sampled from culture after CMV antigen stimulation. Receptors originate from a human donor in good health (CMV status not recorded). Some clones in this sample may be carry-over from other donors' samples.

The chain uses TRBV4-1 and TRBJ2-1, with D possibly TRBD2 on 5 matching bases. Germline V gives CDR1 MGHRA, CDR2 YSYEKL. Trimming stripped 1 base from V and 10 bases from J, with 14 bases between. The CDR3 runs 14 residues. The CDR3 protein is CASSQVGARREQFF. The CDR3 DNA follows: TGCGCCAGCAGCCAAGTGGGAGCCCGGCGGGAGCAGTTCTTC.

This clonotype has just a few counts. The chain recombines TRBV7-9 with TRBJ2-7, with TRBD1 matching 11 bases. The CDR3 covers 15 residues. Germline assignment: CDR1 SEHNR and CDR2 FQNEAQ (reference sequence). J was trimmed by 4 bases and V by 2 bases; bases with no gene match: 4. The CDR3: CASSLRDRGRYEQYF. The CDR3 region has the DNA TGTGCCAGCAGCTTACGGGACAGGGGGAGATACGAGCAGTACTTC.

Comments on this clonotype: Just one base apart from a much larger clone, this may be a read error. The rearrangement links TRBV7-6 to TRBJ2-3; D ambiguous. V lost 5 bases, J lost 6 bases, and 18 bases lay in between. In germline, CDR1 is SGHVS, CDR2 FNYEAQ. CDR3 size: 15 residues. The CDR3 loop reads CASSPRLDLMDTQYF. As DNA, the CDR3 is TGTGCCAGCAGCCCGCGCCTAGACCTTATGGATACGCAGTATTTT.

The chain couples TRBV14 to TRBJ2-1; 7 bases match TRBD2. Trimming at V came to 1 base and at J to 7 bases, leaving 13 bases not matched to a gene. Germline assignment: CDR1 SGHDN and CDR2 FVKESK. CDR3 length equals 17 residues. DNA for the CDR3: TGTGCCAGCAGCCAAGGGGTTGGGCTAGCGGTCATGAATGAGCAGTTCTTC. It codes for CASSQGVGLAVMNEQFF.

V usage is TRBV12-3 or TRBV12-4 and J usage is TRBJ2-7; 8 bases are a match to TRBD2. CDR3 length: 14 residues. Trimming cost V 10 bases and J 5 bases; bases outside gene matches: 13. In DNA, the CDR3 is TGTGCCATCCCTCTCGGGAGGGGCGAGAACGAGCAGTACTTC. This translates into CAIPLGRGENEQYF.

The rearrangement links TRBV7-6 to TRBJ1-5, with D possibly being TRBD1 (6 bases). The CDR3 sequence is 18 residues long. Germline V gene lookup returns CDR1 SGHVS and CDR2 FNYEAQ. Trimming removed 5 bases from V and 0 bases from J, with 20 bases in between. CDR3 amino acids: CASSRIPGEGYSNQPQHF. The CDR3 DNA reads TGTGCCAGCAGCAGAATCCCAGGGGAAGGATATAGCAATCAGCCCCAGCATTTT.

This clonotype was counted only a few times. The chain employs TRBV5-8 and TRBJ2-5, with 7 bases aligning to TRBD2. The CDR3 extends over 15 amino acids. V was pared by 2 bases and J by 7 bases, with 11 bases of the junction left unmatched. Germline CDR1 and CDR2: SGHTS and YDEGEE. This CDR3 reads CASSLRLADSGTQYF. For the CDR3, the DNA is TGTGCCAGCAGCTTACGCCTAGCGGACTCGGGGACCCAGTACTTC.

The V and J genes are TRBV7-6 and TRBJ2-3; D call uncertain. The CDR3 consists of 13 residues. Trimming pared 1 base from V and 7 bases from J, leaving 9 bases between. The V gene's germline CDR1 is SGHVS and CDR2 FNYEAQ. The CDR3 reads CASSLGRTYTQYF. As DNA, the CDR3 is TGTGCCAGCAGCTTAGGGCGAACATATACGCAGTATTTT. The full variable domain, with the rest looked up from reference TRBV7-6 and TRBJ2-3, is GAGVSQSPRYKVTKRGQDVALRCDPISGHVSLYWYRQALGQGPEFLTYFNYEAQQDKSGLPNDRFSAERPEGSISTLTIQRTEQRDSAMYRCASSLGRTYTQYFGPGTRLTVL.

The chain joins TRBV19 to TRBJ2-6, with a weak D call TRBD1 (6 bases). V lost 3 bases and J lost 4, with 16 bases in between. The CDR3 has 17 residues. Germline V lookup: CDR1 LNHDA, CDR2 SQIVND (reference sequence). The CDR3 loop reads CASSIDRPLGGANVLTF. In DNA form, the CDR3 reads TGTGCCAGTAGTATCGACAGGCCTCTGGGGGGGGCCAACGTCCTGACTTTC.

V is TRBV5-1 and J is TRBJ2-7, with 13 bases lining up with TRBD2. CDR3 size: 15 residues. Germline V gene sequence: CDR1 SGHRS, CDR2 YFSETQ. V lost 4 bases and J lost 4; bases outside the gene matches: 5. The CDR3 region has the DNA TGCGCCAGCAGCCATACTAGCGGGGGGGATTACGAGCAGTACTTC. Amino acids: CASSHTSGGDYEQYF.

The chain has TRBV12-3 or TRBV12-4 and TRBJ1-5; D is perhaps TRBD1 (5 bases). V was pared by 3 bases and J by 6 bases, with 12 bases between. This CDR3 region has 14 residues. The CDR3 loop reads CASSFGGLGQPQHF. CDR3 sequence (DNA): TGTGCCAGCAGTTTTGGGGGGTTGGGTCAGCCCCAGCATTTT.

The chain couples TRBV27 to TRBJ1-3, with no clear D. This CDR3 is built from 15 residues. V lost 2 bases to trimming and J lost 2 bases, with 10 bases between them. CDR1 MNHEY and CDR2 SMNVEV come from the germline V gene (reference sequence). CDR3 coding DNA: TGTGCCAGCAGTTTACGGGCAGGACCTGGAAACACCATATATTTT. This codes for CASSLRAGPGNTIYF.

CDR3 sequence: CSVDLRGTDTQYF. The CDR3 nucleotides read TGCAGCGTCGACCTACGGGGCACAGATACGCAGTATTTT. The chain recombines TRBV29-1 with TRBJ2-3, with D uncertain. This CDR3 is 13 amino acids long. Germline V gives CDR1 SQVTM, CDR2 ANQGSEA. With 6 bases removed from V and 1 base from J, the gap between germline ends came to 11 bases.

This chain links TRBV20-1 with TRBJ1-5; 7 nucleotides agree with TRBD1. The CDR3 consists of 14 residues. Per the germline V gene, CDR1 is DFQATT and CDR2 is SNEGSKA (reference sequence). V shed 4 bases, J shed 5 bases, and the junction held 8 bases outside the gene matches. This chain's CDR3 is CSATTRQGHQPQHF. Written as DNA, the CDR3 is TGCAGTGCTACCACACGACAGGGCCATCAGCCCCAGCATTTT.

In this sample, this clonotype turned up a few times. Here the CDR3 DNA reads TGTGCCAGTAGTGGACAGATAAACTATGGCTACACCTTC. Its translation is CASSGQINYGYTF. V gene TRBV19 combines with J gene TRBJ1-2; tentative D call: TRBD1 (6 bases). This CDR3 contains 13 residues. CDR1 is LNHDA, CDR2 SQIVND, per germline (reference sequence). Trimming took off 5 bases at V and 2 bases at J, with 9 bases between the two ends.

This clonotype was counted between two and nine times. V gene TRBV7-9 combines with J gene TRBJ2-3; D possibly matches TRBD1 or TRBD2 (5 bases each). With 8 bases removed from V and 5 bases from J, the gap between germline ends came to 8 bases. The CDR3 totals 11 residues. Germline V gene lookup returns CDR1 SEHNR and CDR2 FQNEAQ (reference sequence). The DNA of the CDR3 is TGTGCCAGCGGGACCGTAGATACGCAGTATTTT. It encodes CASGTVDTQYF.

DNA of the CDR3: TGTGCCAGCAGTGAAATGGGTAGCGGTAGCACAGATACGCAGTATTTT. Its translation: CASSEMGSGSTDTQYF. The chain couples TRBV6-1 to TRBJ2-3; maybe TRBD2 (6 bases). The CDR3 length is 16 residues. Deletions cut 2 bases from V and 0 bases from J, with 12 bases between. Per germline, CDR1 MNHNS and CDR2 SASEGT.

The V gene is TRBV19, the J gene TRBJ1-4; no clear D gene. Germline V gene lookup returns CDR1 LNHDA and CDR2 SQIVND (reference sequence). The CDR3 has 15 residues. The V gene lost 6 bases and the J gene lost 0 bases, with 11 bases spanning the gap. CDR3 sequence (DNA): TGTGCCAGTAGCTCCGATTCCGCAACTAATGAAAAACTGTTTTTT. Protein sequence: CASSSDSATNEKLFF.

This clonotype showed up just a few times. The V call is TRBV20-1, the J call TRBJ2-5; 10 bases match TRBD2. J lost 3 bases, V lost 5 bases, and 9 bases had no gene match. CDR1 DFQATT and CDR2 SNEGSKA come from the germline V gene (reference sequence). The CDR3 contains 15 residues. The CDR3 bases are TGCAGTGCTGGCAAACTAGCGGGATTGGAAGAGACCCAGTACTTC. Encoded protein: CSAGKLAGLEETQYF.

This clonotype was seen more than once but under ten times. The chain recombines TRBV7-9 with TRBJ2-3; the D gene is possibly TRBD1 (5 bases). Trimming took off 6 bases at V and 0 bases at J, with 10 bases between the two ends. The CDR3 is 14 amino acids. CDR1 SEHNR and CDR2 FQNEAQ come from the germline V gene (reference sequence). The DNA of the CDR3 is TGTGCCAGCAGAGGGGTGGTGAGCACAGATACGCAGTATTTT. Translated: CASRGVVSTDTQYF. The variable domain in full, completed from reference TRBV7-9 and TRBJ2-3, reads DTGVSQNPRHKITKRGQNVTFRCDPISEHNRLYWYRQTLGQGPEFLTYFQNEAQLEKSRLLSDRFSAERPKGSFSTLEIQRTEQGDSAMYLCASRGVVSTDTQYFGPGTRLTVL.

This clonotype has more than one count but fewer than ten. The gene calls are TRBV7-2 and TRBJ2-3; 9 bases are a match to TRBD2. The germline CDR1 and CDR2 sequences are SGHTA and FQGNSA. The CDR3 loop spans 13 amino acids. V lost 1 base to trimming and J lost 9 bases; unmatched junction nucleotides: 2. In DNA, the CDR3 is TGTGCCAGCAGCTTAGTCCTAGCGGGAACGCAGTATTTT. Residues: CASSLVLAGTQYF.

V is TRBV25-1 and J is TRBJ2-7, with 15 bases fitting TRBD2. V lost 4 bases and J lost 3; bases outside the gene matches: 7. Germline V gene sequence: CDR1 MGHDK, CDR2 SYGVNS. The length of the CDR3 is 17 residues. The CDR3 reads CASSGSGTSGGRYEQYF. CDR3 nucleotide sequence: TGTGCCAGCAGTGGCTCCGGGACTAGCGGGGGGCGCTACGAGCAGTACTTC.

This clonotype was counted only a few times. The chain recombines TRBV7-8 with TRBJ2-7, with D perhaps matching TRBD1 or TRBD2 (5 bases each). V was clipped by 5 bases and J by 7 bases, with 21 bases between them. CDR1 is SGHVS and CDR2 is FQNEAQ in the germline V gene. CDR3 size: 15 residues. CDR3 sequence: CASSPTVGTTGEQYF. The DNA of the CDR3 is TGTGCCAGCAGCCCCACGGTCGGGACCACGGGGGAGCAGTACTTC.

The V gene is TRBV6-2 or TRBV6-3, the J gene TRBJ2-2, with D unresolved. From germline, CDR1 is MNHEY and CDR2 SVGEGT. The CDR3 extends over 11 amino acids. Trimming took 5 bases from V and 8 from J, leaving 6 bases between them. The CDR3 here is CASSPMGELFF. The CDR3 coding sequence is TGTGCCAGCAGTCCAATGGGGGAGCTGTTTTTT.

The chain links TRBV5-4 to TRBJ2-1; 7 nucleotides agree with TRBD2. Unmatched junction bases numbered 9, after V lost 7 bases and J lost 5 bases. This CDR3 region has 14 residues. Germline V CDR1 and CDR2: SGHNT, YYREEE (reference sequence). CDR3 sequence: CASSGGSDHNEQFF. In nucleotides, the CDR3 is TGTGCCAGCTCCGGGGGGTCGGACCACAATGAGCAGTTCTTC.

The chain combines TRBV6-8 with TRBJ1-2; perhaps TRBD1 as D (5 bases). The CDR3 consists of 14 residues. Trimming stripped 5 bases from V and 3 bases from J, with 13 bases between. Germline CDR1 is MNHGY and CDR2 is SAAAGT. For the CDR3, the DNA is TGTGCCAGCAGTGTTCGGGGCAAGCACTATGGCTACACCTTC. Encoded protein: CASSVRGKHYGYTF.